This record looks at one T cell receptor beta chain sequence and its context. The source of the sample is a study of blood T cells in healthy people across ages. This CDR3 contains 13 residues. The germline V gene encodes CDR1 LGHDT and CDR2 YNNKEL (reference sequence). Trimming took 2 bases from V and 7 from J, leaving 6 bases between them. Together with a sample-barcoded 5' primer, a J-beta primer mix was included in a second PCR lasting roughly 6 to 12 cycles. MiXCR, run by TCRdb on the 5' RACE reads, gives a single entry per CDR3 protein. There are about 1.4 million distinct CDR3 sequences in the sample; approximately 63% occur only once, and roughly 7% lies in the top ten.

The V gene is TRBV3-1, the J gene TRBJ1-6; D possibly corresponds to TRBD1 (5 bases). Sequencing was carried out using blood. This sequence originates from a young man in good health. The CDR3 loop is CASSQRGNSPLHF. The CDR3 DNA sequence: TGTGCCAGCAGCCAACGGGGGAATTCACCCCTCCACTTT.